Listed here are 21 T cell receptor beta chains from one sample, sequenced in a study of cytomegalovirus exposure and HLA in healthy donors (dated by TCRdb to the late 2010s). The method was the immunoSEQ multiplex PCR assay. The multiplex PCR relied on a mix of 60 forward primers for TCR Vbeta segments and 13 reverse primers for TCR Jbeta segments. Here the immuneACCESS table is served through TCRdb, limited to in-frame sequences with V and J called. Missing clones are a known gap in these copies; in checked studies unresolved V genes cover under half, and the rest lacks a known reason. This sample is represented by 120,000 or so clones; roughly 80% of them were singletons. The ten largest clones take up 2.1% of the sample. The specimen was PBMCs. The receptors were sampled from a man under 40 in good health and CMV-seronegative.

The chain combines TRBV7-6 with TRBJ1-6; D might be TRBD1 (5 bases). The CDR3 is 16 residues long. The germline V gene encodes CDR1 SGHVS and CDR2 FNYEAQ. The germline V and J ends were trimmed by 2 bases and 5 bases, with 13 bases remaining between them. This chain's CDR3 is CASSLQYQGDNSPLHF. CDR3 in DNA: TGTGCCAGCAGCTTACAGTACCAGGGTGATAATTCACCCCTCCACTTT.

V is TRBV27 and J is TRBJ1-2; D is uncertain. Germline V gene data show CDR1 as MNHEY and CDR2 as SMNVEV (reference sequence). The CDR3 is made up of 16 amino acids. Trimming removed 3 bases from V and 3 bases from J, with 17 bases in between. This CDR3 reads CASSLLTGLGDYGYTF. The CDR3 nucleotides are TGTGCCAGCAGTTTGCTCACGGGTCTCGGGGACTATGGCTACACCTTC.

V and J are TRBV5-4 and TRBJ1-1, with 8 bases identical to TRBD1. Germline V lookup: CDR1 SGHNT, CDR2 YYREEE (reference sequence). V was clipped by 4 bases and J by 5 bases; unmatched bases: 7. This CDR3 spans 14 amino acids. CDR3 residues: CASSPRTGWTEAFF. The CDR3 DNA follows: TGTGCCAGCAGCCCTAGGACAGGGTGGACTGAAGCTTTCTTT.

The chain uses TRBV5-4 and TRBJ2-2; D may be TRBD2 (5 bases). V was shortened by 0 bases and J by 2 bases, with 11 bases between the two germline ends. CDR3 length: 16 residues. Germline V CDR1 and CDR2: SGHNT, YYREEE (reference sequence). This chain's CDR3 is CASSLATRHNTGELFF. The CDR3 DNA sequence: TGTGCCAGCAGCTTGGCCACTAGACACAACACCGGGGAGCTGTTTTTT.

The table lists this clone with a count of one. The chain uses TRBV6-5 and TRBJ2-2; weak D call: TRBD1 (5 bases). V was shortened by 2 bases and J by 1 base, with 8 bases between the two germline ends. CDR3 length: 15 residues. Germline V gene sequence: CDR1 MNHEY, CDR2 SVGAGI. The CDR3 coding sequence is TGTGCCAGCAGTTACGAAGGGGTGAACACCGGGGAGCTGTTTTTT. This translates into CASSYEGVNTGELFF.

The chain joins TRBV28 to TRBJ1-5; TRBD1 matches 7 bases. Germline CDR1 and CDR2: MDHEN and SYDVKM. CDR3 length: 14 residues. Germline trimming cut 6 bases from V and 2 bases from J; bases unmatched to any gene: 4. The CDR3 DNA reads TGTGCCAGCAGACGACAGGGCCGCAATCAGCCCCAGCATTTT. Its protein is CASRRQGRNQPQHF.

This chain joins TRBV2 and TRBJ2-7; the match to TRBD1 covers 7 bases. J gave up 7 bases and V 3 bases, and 9 bases lay outside the gene matches. The CDR3 totals 14 residues. From germline, CDR1 is SNHLY and CDR2 FYNNEI. CDR3 sequence reads: CASSESGGVGEQYF. The CDR3 DNA reads as TGTGCCAGCAGTGAGTCAGGGGGTGTTGGGGAGCAGTACTTC.

This clone was found once. This chain uses TRBV28 with TRBJ2-7; 7 nucleotides agree with TRBD1. V gave up 3 bases and J gave up 0 bases; unmatched junction bases: 2. Germline CDR1 is MDHEN and CDR2 is SYDVKM. The CDR3 loop spans 14 amino acids. CDR3 loop: CASSFSGGSYEQYF. The CDR3 nucleotides are TGTGCCAGCAGTTTCTCAGGGGGCTCCTACGAGCAGTACTTC.

The chain carries TRBV7-9 and TRBJ2-3; maybe TRBD2 (6 bases). The V and J ends lost 5 bases and 2 bases respectively, with 14 bases between them. From germline, CDR1 is SEHNR and CDR2 FQNEAQ (reference sequence). CDR3 length: 15 amino acids. The CDR3 spells CASSLGTSYTDTQYF. The CDR3 coding sequence is TGTGCCAGCAGCCTAGGGACTTCTTACACAGATACGCAGTATTTT.

This clone was counted only a few times. V is TRBV18 and J is TRBJ2-1; TRBD1 aligns across 12 bases. The CDR3 is made up of 18 amino acids. Germline V gene data show CDR1 as KGHSH and CDR2 as LQKENI. With V trimmed by 5 bases and J by 0 bases, 8 bases remained unmatched. The CDR3 region has the DNA TGTGCCAGCTCAGACCGGGACAGGGGGCTAAGCTCCTACAATGAGCAGTTCTTC. This encodes CASSDRDRGLSSYNEQFF.

This chain connects TRBV6-1 to TRBJ2-1, with D perhaps TRBD2 (5 bases). Germline CDR1 MNHNS, CDR2 SASEGT. Deletions cut 5 bases from V and 6 bases from J, with 14 bases between. The CDR3 totals 14 residues. The CDR3 DNA follows: TGTGCCAGCAGTCCTGACCAAGAGGGCAATGAGCAGTTCTTC. It encodes CASSPDQEGNEQFF.

This clone came up a few times. This chain uses TRBV5-1 with TRBJ2-1; 11 bases agree with TRBD2. V lost 0 bases and J lost 5; bases outside the gene matches: 4. The germline V gene encodes CDR1 SGHRS and CDR2 YFSETQ. The CDR3 covers 16 residues. The CDR3 sequence is CASSLALAGANNEQFF. DNA for the CDR3: TGCGCCAGCAGCTTGGCACTAGCGGGAGCAAACAATGAGCAGTTCTTC.

This chain connects TRBV6-1 to TRBJ1-5, with 8 bases matching TRBD1. Trimming cost V 4 bases and J 2 bases; bases outside gene matches: 7. Per germline, CDR1 MNHNS and CDR2 SASEGT. The CDR3 has 16 amino acids. The CDR3 protein is CASSALGTGRNQPQHF. CDR3 nucleotide sequence: TGTGCCAGCAGTGCCCTCGGGACAGGCCGCAATCAGCCCCAGCATTTT.

The CDR3 bases are TGTGCCAGTAGTATTAAAAGGGACAGCAGAGGAGGCTACACCTTC. Amino acid sequence: CASSIKRDSRGGYTF. The chain has TRBV19 and TRBJ1-2; 7 bases fit TRBD1. Germline V lookup: CDR1 LNHDA, CDR2 SQIVND (reference sequence). This CDR3 contains 15 residues. V was clipped by 3 bases and J by 8 bases; unmatched bases: 12.

This chain joins TRBV5-6 and TRBJ1-2; D gene unclear. Germline V gene data show CDR1 as SGHDT and CDR2 as YYEEEE. V lost 2 bases and J lost 8, with 10 bases in between. This CDR3 contains 12 residues. The CDR3 here is CASSLSEGGYTF. The DNA of the CDR3 is TGTGCCAGCAGCTTATCTGAGGGCGGCTACACCTTC. Full variable domain (rest looked up from reference TRBV5-6 and TRBJ1-2): DAGVTQSPTHLIKTRGQQVTLRCSPKSGHDTVSWYQQALGQGPQFIFQYYEEEERQRGNFPDRFSGHQFPNYSSELNVNALLLGDSALYLCASSLSEGGYTFGSGTRLTVV.

This chain uses TRBV27 with TRBJ2-1, with 10 bases fitting TRBD1. The CDR3 extends over 15 amino acids. V shed 4 bases and J 5 bases; nucleotides not matched to a gene: 5. Germline V CDR1 and CDR2: MNHEY, SMNVEV (reference sequence). Written as DNA, the CDR3 is TGTGCCAGCAGTTCGCGGACAGGGGGGGACAATGAGCAGTTCTTC. As protein: CASSSRTGGDNEQFF.

The chain carries TRBV9 and TRBJ1-5, with TRBD1 identical over 10 bases. CDR1 is SGDLS, CDR2 YYNGEE, per germline. The CDR3 runs to 15 residues. V dropped 4 bases and J dropped 5; count of bases not matched to a gene: 6. The CDR3 sequence is CASSISGQGYQPQHF. In nucleotides, the CDR3 is TGTGCCAGCAGCATCTCGGGACAGGGGTATCAGCCCCAGCATTTT.

As DNA, the CDR3 is TGCAGCGTTGAAGACCCGGCAGGGCCTGGGGCCAACGTCCTGACTTTC. Residues: CSVEDPAGPGANVLTF. The chain carries TRBV29-1 and TRBJ2-6; D may be TRBD1 (5 bases). Germline loops: CDR1 SQVTM, CDR2 ANQGSEA. This CDR3 is built from 16 residues. Between the trimmed V and J ends, which lost 0 bases and 2 bases, there was a span of 11 bases.

The chain links TRBV19 to TRBJ2-1, with D maybe TRBD1 (7 bases). Looked up from germline, CDR1 is LNHDA and CDR2 is SQIVND (reference sequence). Trimming pared 5 bases from V and 4 bases from J, leaving 15 bases between. The CDR3 is 15 residues long. CDR3 in DNA: TGTGCCAGTAGTCCCGGGACAGCGGGTTACAATGAGCAGTTCTTC. This gives the protein CASSPGTAGYNEQFF.

The chain carries TRBV5-1 and TRBJ1-1; D may be TRBD1 (6 bases). The CDR3 runs 16 residues. Germline V gene data show CDR1 as SGHRS and CDR2 as YFSETQ. Trimming stripped 4 bases from V and 0 bases from J, with 16 bases between. The DNA for the CDR3 is TGCGCCAGCAGCCCGATTGCCTCAGGGGTGAACACTGAAGCTTTCTTT. Its translation: CASSPIASGVNTEAFF.

V and J are TRBV6-5 and TRBJ1-1, with a possible D match to TRBD1 (6 bases). Germline V lookup: CDR1 MNHEY, CDR2 SVGAGI. This CDR3 has 11 residues. Trimming cost V 4 bases and J 7 bases, with 7 bases left between them. In DNA, the CDR3 is TGTGCCAGCAGTTGGGGGCGTGAAGCTTTCTTT. Its translation: CASSWGREAFF.